Each of the 20 T cell receptor beta chains below was sequenced from the same sample in a study of blood T cells in healthy people across ages. The authors ran a second PCR of roughly 6 to 12 cycles using a sample-barcoded 5' primer and a J-beta primer mix. TCRdb recomputed calls from the 5' RACE reads with MiXCR, one row per CDR3 protein. The sample holds hundreds of thousands of distinct CDR3 sequences, about a quarter seen once. These data were also filed under a second study, of T cells of mothers and their children.

Material for sequencing was blood. The receptors were sampled from a boy between 10 and 17 years old in good health.

This clonotype was detected a few times. The chain carries TRBV5-1 and TRBJ2-2, with 7 bases lining up with TRBD1. This CDR3 is built from 15 residues. The ends lost 9 bases at V and 2 bases at J; junction bases unmatched: 10. CDR1 SGHRS and CDR2 YFSETQ come from the germline V gene. The CDR3 nucleotides read TGCGCCACCACCATAGAGGGGGCAAACACCGGGGAGCTGTTTTTT. Amino acid sequence: CATTIEGANTGELFF.

This rearrangement joins TRBV6-5 to TRBJ2-1, with 10 bases lining up with TRBD2. Gene TRBJ2-5 matches the end of the DNA better, so the J call may be wrong. There are 16 residues in the CDR3. Germline assignment: CDR1 MNHEY and CDR2 SVGAGI. For the CDR3, the DNA is TGTGCCAGCAGTTACGATCTAACTAGCGGGGTTGAGACCCAGTACTTC. Its protein product is CASSYDLTSGVETQYF.

A note on this clonotype: The junction differs from germline at one of its ends, possibly a read error. This chain uses TRBV7-2 with TRBJ2-5; D not certain. There are 15 residues in the CDR3. Germline V gene data show CDR1 as SGHTA and CDR2 as FQGNSA. In nucleotides, the CDR3 is TGCGCCAGCAGCGTAGACTGGACCGCCCAAGAGACCCAGTACTTC. Its protein product is CASSVDWTAQETQYF.

There are a few counts of this clonotype. The rearrangement joins TRBV28 to TRBJ2-5; possible D gene TRBD1, 5 bases. The V gene's germline CDR1 is MDHEN and CDR2 SYDVKM. The CDR3 has 12 residues. V dropped 6 bases and J dropped 4 bases, with 9 bases sitting between them. The CDR3 region is CASSRVRETQYF. DNA for the CDR3: TGTGCCAGCAGCAGGGTTCGAGAGACCCAGTACTTC.

Only a few counts were recorded for this clonotype. The chain is built from TRBV7-2 and TRBJ2-7; TRBD2 matches 15 bases. The end of the DNA is better explained by TRBJ2-5, so the J call may be wrong. Germline values: CDR1 SGHTA, CDR2 FQGNSA. This CDR3 has 20 residues. The CDR3 sequence is CASSLGLSPGLAGGRETQYF. CDR3 coding DNA: TGTGCCAGCAGCTTAGGGCTCTCACCGGGACTAGCGGGGGGTCGGGAGACCCAGTACTTC.

The V and J genes are TRBV7-6 and TRBJ1-1; D remains unclear. This CDR3 has 16 amino acids. Trimming took off 4 bases at V and 1 base at J, with 16 bases between the two ends. Germline lookup yields CDR1 SGHVS and CDR2 FNYEAQ. The CDR3 coding sequence is TGTGCCAGCAGCTCCTCCACGGGTGTCGCGAACACTGAAGCTTTCTTT. As protein: CASSSSTGVANTEAFF.

The sample holds a few counts of this clonotype. This chain uses TRBV10-3 with TRBJ2-2; 8 nucleotides align to TRBD1. The germline gives CDR1 ENHRY, CDR2 SYGVKD. The CDR3 spans 13 residues. Losses at the gene ends were 6 bases for V and 6 bases for J; bases not matched to a gene: 3. CDR3 region: CAISVQGAGELFF. Written as DNA, the CDR3 is TGTGCCATCAGCGTACAGGGGGCCGGGGAGCTGTTTTTT.

The table lists this clonotype with a few counts. This chain links TRBV5-1 with TRBJ1-2; 7 bases map to TRBD1. J was trimmed by 0 bases and V by 0 bases; bases with no gene match: 5. The CDR3 length is 16 residues. Germline V gives CDR1 SGHRS, CDR2 YFSETQ. The CDR3 nucleotides read TGCGCCAGCAGCTTGGGACAGGGCCTAGCTAACTATGGCTACACCTTC. Translated, it gives CASSLGQGLANYGYTF.

V and J are TRBV6-5 and TRBJ2-5; 10 nucleotides line up with TRBD1. The CDR3 extends over 15 amino acids. Germline V CDR1 and CDR2: MNHEY, SVGAGI. V lost 5 bases and J lost 6; bases outside the gene matches: 9. For the CDR3, the DNA is TGTGCCAGCAGTCCTGGGGACAGGGGTGTGAAGACCCAGTACTTC. Protein product: CASSPGDRGVKTQYF.

The J gene is TRBJ1-4, the V gene TRBV2; D possibly corresponds to TRBD1 (5 bases). The germline gives CDR1 SNHLY, CDR2 FYNNEI. This CDR3 is 13 amino acids long. With 8 bases removed from V and 4 bases from J, the gap between germline ends came to 11 bases. The CDR3 DNA reads TGTGCCAGCGGGGCAGGACGTAATGAAAAACTGTTTTTT. This translates into CASGAGRNEKLFF.

J is TRBJ2-5 and V is TRBV25-1; 8 nucleotides match TRBD1. Unmatched junction bases numbered 9, after V lost 6 bases and J lost 3 bases. Germline V lookup: CDR1 MGHDK, CDR2 SYGVNS. The CDR3 loop spans 15 amino acids. The CDR3 loop reads CASSRGQAFEETQYF. CDR3 DNA sequence: TGTGCCAGCAGCCGGGGACAGGCGTTCGAAGAGACCCAGTACTTC.

CDR3 sequence (DNA): TGCGCCAGCAGCCGGCTGACAGGAGATATCGAAGCTTTCTTT. Translation: CASSRLTGDIEAFF. This chain connects TRBV5-1 to TRBJ1-1; D may be TRBD1 (6 bases). Germline loops: CDR1 SGHRS, CDR2 YFSETQ. This CDR3 comprises 14 residues. V was trimmed by 4 bases and J by 8 bases, leaving 18 bases between them.

The gene calls are TRBV5-6 and TRBJ2-1, with D perhaps matching TRBD1 (6 bases). V lost 4 bases, J lost 2 bases, and 16 bases lay in between. CDR1 is SGHDT and CDR2 is YYEEEE in the germline V gene. The CDR3 is made up of 16 amino acids. CDR3 region: CASSPMGEGAYNEQFF. The CDR3 DNA reads TGTGCCAGCAGCCCAATGGGTGAGGGGGCCTACAATGAGCAGTTCTTC.

The V gene is TRBV6-5, the J gene TRBJ1-2; unclear D gene. The CDR3 loop spans 15 amino acids. V dropped 5 bases and J dropped 4 bases, with 17 bases sitting between them. Germline CDR1 and CDR2: MNHEY and SVGAGI. The CDR3 coding sequence is TGTGCCAGCAGTCCATCAGGCCTTCGGGCCTATGGCTACACCTTC. It encodes CASSPSGLRAYGYTF.

The rearrangement links TRBV12-3 or TRBV12-4 to TRBJ2-7, with 8 bases lining up with TRBD2. The CDR3 has 15 amino acids. Trimming took 3 bases from V and 3 from J; bases not matched to a gene: 7. As DNA, the CDR3 is TGTGCCAGCAGTTTGATTAGCGGGGCTATCTACGAGCAGTACTTC. Translated: CASSLISGAIYEQYF.

As concerns this clonotype: Germline is not matched at one junction end, which may reflect a read error. The gene calls are TRBV12-5 and TRBJ2-4, with 10 positions matching TRBD1. The CDR3 spans 17 residues. Germline V gene lookup returns CDR1 LGHNT and CDR2 FRNRAP. As DNA, the CDR3 is TGTGTTAGTGAGGATCTCCGGGACAGGGGAGACAAAAACATTCAGTACTTC. It translates to CVSEDLRDRGDKNIQYF.

The rearrangement joins TRBV14 to TRBJ1-1; D gene ambiguous. Germline V gene sequence: CDR1 SGHDN, CDR2 FVKESK. CDR3 size: 13 residues. Trimming removed 5 bases at V and 4 bases at J, with 11 bases between. The CDR3 DNA reads TGTGCCAGCAGCTGGATTTACCCCACTGAAGCTTTCTTT. This gives the protein CASSWIYPTEAFF.

The rearrangement joins TRBV6-1 to TRBJ1-4; 7 bases are a match to TRBD1. The junction had 19 bases not matched to a gene; V was cut back by 5 bases and J by 7 bases. Germline lookup yields CDR1 MNHNS and CDR2 SASEGT. CDR3 length: 18 residues. As DNA, the CDR3 is TGTGCCAGCAGTCTGATGACAGGGTGTGAAATCGCTGTTGAAAAACTGTTTTTT. Amino acid sequence: CASSLMTGCEIAVEKLFF.

V is TRBV20-1 and J is TRBJ1-2; TRBD1 agrees at 7 bases. The CDR3 is 13 residues long. Germline V lookup: CDR1 DFQATT, CDR2 SNEGSKA (reference sequence). The J segment lost 2 bases and the V segment lost 6 bases, leaving 6 bases of the junction unmatched. Written as DNA, the CDR3 is TGCAGTGCGACAGGGTCGTTAAACTATGGCTACACCTTC. This translates into CSATGSLNYGYTF.

This clonotype has only a few counts. This chain joins TRBV2 and TRBJ2-7, with unresolved D. The V end was cut by 5 bases, the J end by 6 bases, with 8 bases between. This CDR3 spans 11 amino acids. CDR1 and CDR2 (germline): SNHLY, FYNNEI. CDR3 nucleotide sequence: TGTGCCAGCAGTTTCGGCCTCGAGCAGTACTTC. Its translation is CASSFGLEQYF. Full variable domain (missing parts from reference TRBV2 and TRBJ2-7): EPEVTQTPSHQVTQMGQEVILRCVPISNHLYFYWYRQILGQKVEFLVSFYNNEISEKSEIFDDQFSVERPDGSNFTLKIRSTKLEDSAMYFCASSFGLEQYFGPGTRLTVT.